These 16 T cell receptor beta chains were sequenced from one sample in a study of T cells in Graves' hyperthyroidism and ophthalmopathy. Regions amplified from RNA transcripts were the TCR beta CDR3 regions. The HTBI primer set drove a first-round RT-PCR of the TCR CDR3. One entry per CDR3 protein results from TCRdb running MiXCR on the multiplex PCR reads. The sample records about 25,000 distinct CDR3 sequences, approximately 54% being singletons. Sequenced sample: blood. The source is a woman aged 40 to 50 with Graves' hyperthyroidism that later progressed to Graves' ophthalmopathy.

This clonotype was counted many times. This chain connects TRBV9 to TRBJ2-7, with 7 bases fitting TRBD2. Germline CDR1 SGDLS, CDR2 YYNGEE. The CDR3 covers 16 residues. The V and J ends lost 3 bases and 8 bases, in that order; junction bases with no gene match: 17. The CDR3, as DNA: TGTGCCAGCAGCGGGGGGGGTATGGGGGGGAGCGGCAAGCAGTACTTC. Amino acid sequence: CASSGGGMGGSGKQYF.

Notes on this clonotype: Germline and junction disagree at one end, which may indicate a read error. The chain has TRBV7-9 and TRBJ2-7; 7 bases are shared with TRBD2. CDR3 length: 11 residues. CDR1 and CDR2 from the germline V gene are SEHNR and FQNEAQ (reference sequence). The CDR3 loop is CASSDSGRPRF. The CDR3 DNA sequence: TGTGCCAGCAGTGATAGCGGGCGCCCGCGCTTC.

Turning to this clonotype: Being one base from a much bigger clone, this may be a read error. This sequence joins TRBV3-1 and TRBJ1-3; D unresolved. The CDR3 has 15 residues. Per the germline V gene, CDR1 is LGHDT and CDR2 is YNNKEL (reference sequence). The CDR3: CACSVGPISGNTIYF. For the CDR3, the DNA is TGTGCCTGCAGCGTCGGGCCGATCTCTGGAAACACCATATATTTT.

The CDR3 is CASSLDGSPYEQYF. In DNA, the CDR3 is TGCGCCAGCAGCTTGGATGGATCCCCTTACGAGCAGTACTTC. This chain links TRBV5-1 with TRBJ2-7, with D uncertain. This CDR3 comprises 14 residues. V dropped 0 bases and J dropped 4 bases, with 11 bases sitting between them. Germline CDR1 SGHRS, CDR2 YFSETQ.

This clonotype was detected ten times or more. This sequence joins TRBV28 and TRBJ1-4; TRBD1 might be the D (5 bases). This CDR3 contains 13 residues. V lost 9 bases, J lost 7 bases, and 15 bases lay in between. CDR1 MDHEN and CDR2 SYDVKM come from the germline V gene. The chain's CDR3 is CASSWGGGEKLFF. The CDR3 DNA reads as TGTGCCAGTTCATGGGGGGGAGGTGAAAAACTGTTTTTT.

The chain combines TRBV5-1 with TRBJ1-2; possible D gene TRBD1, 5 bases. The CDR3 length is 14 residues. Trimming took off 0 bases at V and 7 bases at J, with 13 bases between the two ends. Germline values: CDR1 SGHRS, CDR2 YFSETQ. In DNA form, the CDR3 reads TGCGCCAGCAGCTTGGCGGAAGGGGCGGCTGGCTACACCTTC. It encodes CASSLAEGAAGYTF.

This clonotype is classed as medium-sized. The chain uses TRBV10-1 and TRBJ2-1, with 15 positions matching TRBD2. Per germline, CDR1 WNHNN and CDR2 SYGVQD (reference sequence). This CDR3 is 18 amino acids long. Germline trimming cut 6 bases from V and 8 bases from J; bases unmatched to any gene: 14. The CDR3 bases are TGCGCCAGCAGCCCGGGTGGCGGACTAGCGGGAGGGCTTCATGAGCAGTTCTTC. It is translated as CASSPGGGLAGGLHEQFF.

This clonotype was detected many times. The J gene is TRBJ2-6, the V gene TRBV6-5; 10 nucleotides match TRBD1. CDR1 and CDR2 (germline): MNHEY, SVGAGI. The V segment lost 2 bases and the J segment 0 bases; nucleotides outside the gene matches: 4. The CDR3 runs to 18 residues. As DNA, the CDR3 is TGTGCCAGCAGTTACGGGACAGGGGACCTCTCTGGGGCCAACGTCCTGACTTTC. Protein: CASSYGTGDLSGANVLTF.

CDR3 coding DNA: TGCAGTGCTAGAGAGACAGGGGCCCCCTATGGCTACACCTTC. Its translation: CSARETGAPYGYTF. The chain joins TRBV20-1 to TRBJ1-2, with 8 nucleotides matching TRBD1. V was clipped by 0 bases and J by 4 bases; unmatched bases: 4. In germline, CDR1 is DFQATT, CDR2 SNEGSKA (reference sequence). The CDR3 has 14 residues.

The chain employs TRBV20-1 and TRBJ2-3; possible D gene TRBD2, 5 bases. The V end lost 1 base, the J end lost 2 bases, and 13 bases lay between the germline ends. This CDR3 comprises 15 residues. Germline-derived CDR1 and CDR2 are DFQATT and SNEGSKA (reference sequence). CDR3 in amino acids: CSARVLAEDTDTQYF. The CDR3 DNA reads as TGCAGTGCTAGAGTCCTAGCCGAAGACACAGATACGCAGTATTTT.

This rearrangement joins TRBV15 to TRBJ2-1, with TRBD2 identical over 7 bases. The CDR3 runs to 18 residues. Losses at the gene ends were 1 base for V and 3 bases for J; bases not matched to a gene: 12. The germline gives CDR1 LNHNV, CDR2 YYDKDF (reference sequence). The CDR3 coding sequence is TGTGCCACCAGCAGAGTACCTAATCTAGCGGCCTACTACAATGAGCAGTTCTTC. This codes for CATSRVPNLAAYYNEQFF.

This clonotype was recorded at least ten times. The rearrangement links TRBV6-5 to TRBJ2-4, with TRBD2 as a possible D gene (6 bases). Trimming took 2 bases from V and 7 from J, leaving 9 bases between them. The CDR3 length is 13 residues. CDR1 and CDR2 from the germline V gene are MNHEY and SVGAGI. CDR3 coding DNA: TGTGCCAGCAGTTACGCGGGATGGAACATTCAGTACTTC. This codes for CASSYAGWNIQYF.

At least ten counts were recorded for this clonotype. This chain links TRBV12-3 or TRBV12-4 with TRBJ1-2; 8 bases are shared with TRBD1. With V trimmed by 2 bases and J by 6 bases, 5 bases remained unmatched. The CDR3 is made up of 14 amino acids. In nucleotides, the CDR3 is TGTGCCAGCAGTTTATATCAGGGGGCCGATGGCTACACCTTC. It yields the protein CASSLYQGADGYTF.

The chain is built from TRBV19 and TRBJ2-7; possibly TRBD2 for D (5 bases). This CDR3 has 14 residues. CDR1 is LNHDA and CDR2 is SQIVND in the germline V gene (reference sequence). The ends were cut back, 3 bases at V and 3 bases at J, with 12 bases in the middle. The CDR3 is CASSIMFRGYEQYF. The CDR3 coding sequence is TGTGCCAGTAGTATTATGTTTCGGGGCTACGAGCAGTACTTC.

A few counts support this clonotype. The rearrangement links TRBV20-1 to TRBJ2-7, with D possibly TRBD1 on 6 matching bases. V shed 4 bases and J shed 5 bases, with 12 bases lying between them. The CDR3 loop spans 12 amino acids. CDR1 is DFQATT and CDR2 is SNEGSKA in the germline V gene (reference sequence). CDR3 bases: TGCAGTGCTAACAGAAACAGGGACGAGCAGTACTTC. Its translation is CSANRNRDEQYF.

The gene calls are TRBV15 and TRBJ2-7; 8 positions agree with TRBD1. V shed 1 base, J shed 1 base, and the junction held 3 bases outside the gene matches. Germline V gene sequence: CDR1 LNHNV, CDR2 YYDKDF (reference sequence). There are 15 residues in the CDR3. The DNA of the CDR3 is TGTGCCACCAGCAGAGGACAGGGGCATTCCTACGAGCAGTACTTC. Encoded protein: CATSRGQGHSYEQYF.